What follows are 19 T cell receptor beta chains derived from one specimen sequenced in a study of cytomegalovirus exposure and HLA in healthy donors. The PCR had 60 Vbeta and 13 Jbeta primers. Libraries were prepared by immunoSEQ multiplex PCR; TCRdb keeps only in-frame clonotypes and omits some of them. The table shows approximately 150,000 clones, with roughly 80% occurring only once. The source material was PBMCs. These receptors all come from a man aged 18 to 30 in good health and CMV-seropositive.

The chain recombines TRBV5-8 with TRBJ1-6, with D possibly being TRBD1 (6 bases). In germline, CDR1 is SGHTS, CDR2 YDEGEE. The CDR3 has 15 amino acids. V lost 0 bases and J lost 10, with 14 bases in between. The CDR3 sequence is CASSLAGQGPSPLHF. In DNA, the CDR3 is TGTGCCAGCAGCTTGGCCGGGCAGGGGCCCTCACCCCTCCACTTT. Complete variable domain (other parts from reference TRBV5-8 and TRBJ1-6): EAGVTQSPTHLIKTRGQQATLRCSPISGHTSVYWYQQALGLGLQFLLWYDEGEERNRGNFPPRFSGRQFPNYSSELNVNALELEDSALYLCASSLAGQGPSPLHFGNGTRLTVT.

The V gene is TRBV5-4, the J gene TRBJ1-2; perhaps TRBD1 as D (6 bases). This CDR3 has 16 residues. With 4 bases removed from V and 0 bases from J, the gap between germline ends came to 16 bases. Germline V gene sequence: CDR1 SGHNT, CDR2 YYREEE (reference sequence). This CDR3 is CASSVGGGGPNYGYTF. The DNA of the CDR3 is TGTGCCAGCAGCGTCGGCGGGGGGGGCCCTAACTATGGCTACACCTTC.

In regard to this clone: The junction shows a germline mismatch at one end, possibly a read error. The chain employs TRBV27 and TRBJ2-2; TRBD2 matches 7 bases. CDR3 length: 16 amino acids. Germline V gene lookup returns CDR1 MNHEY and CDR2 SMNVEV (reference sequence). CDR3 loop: CASSISQGGRAGELFF. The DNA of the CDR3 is TGTGCCAGCAGTATATCCCAGGGAGGGAGGGCCGGGGAGCTGTTTTTT.

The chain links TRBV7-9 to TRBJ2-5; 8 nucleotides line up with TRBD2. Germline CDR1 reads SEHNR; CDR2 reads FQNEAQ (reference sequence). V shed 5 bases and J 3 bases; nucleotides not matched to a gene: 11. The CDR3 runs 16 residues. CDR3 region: CASSPRTGGREETQYF. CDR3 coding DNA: TGTGCCAGCAGCCCCCGCACGGGAGGGCGGGAAGAGACCCAGTACTTC.

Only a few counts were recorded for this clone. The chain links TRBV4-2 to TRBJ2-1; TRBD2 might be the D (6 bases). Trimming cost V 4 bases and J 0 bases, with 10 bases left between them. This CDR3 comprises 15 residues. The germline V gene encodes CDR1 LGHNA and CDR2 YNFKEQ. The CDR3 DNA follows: TGTGCCAGCAGCCCCGGGGGAAGCTCCTACAATGAGCAGTTCTTC. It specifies CASSPGGSSYNEQFF.

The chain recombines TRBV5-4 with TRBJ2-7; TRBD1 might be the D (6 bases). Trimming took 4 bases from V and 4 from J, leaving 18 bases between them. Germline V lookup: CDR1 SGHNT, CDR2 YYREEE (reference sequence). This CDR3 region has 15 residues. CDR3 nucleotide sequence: TGTGCCAGCAGCGCCAAAACAGGGCTTGGGTACGAGCAGTACTTC. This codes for CASSAKTGLGYEQYF. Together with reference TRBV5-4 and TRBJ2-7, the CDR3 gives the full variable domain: ETGVTQSPTHLIKTRGQQVTLRCSSQSGHNTVSWYQQALGQGPQFIFQYYREEENGRGNFPPRFSGLQFPNYSSELNVNALELDDSALYLCASSAKTGLGYEQYFGPGTRLTVT.

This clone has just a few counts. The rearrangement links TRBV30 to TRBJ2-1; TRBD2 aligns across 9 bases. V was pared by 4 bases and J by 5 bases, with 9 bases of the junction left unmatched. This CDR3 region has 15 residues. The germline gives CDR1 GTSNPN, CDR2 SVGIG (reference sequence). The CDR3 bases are TGTGCCTGGAATATTCTAGCGGGGAGAAACAATGAGCAGTTCTTC. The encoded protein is CAWNILAGRNNEQFF.

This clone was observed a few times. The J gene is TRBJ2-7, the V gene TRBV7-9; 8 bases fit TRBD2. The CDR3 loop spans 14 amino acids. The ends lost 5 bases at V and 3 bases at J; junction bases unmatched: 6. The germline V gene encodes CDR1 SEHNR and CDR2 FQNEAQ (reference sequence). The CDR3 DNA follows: TGTGCCAGCAGCGGAGCCGGGACTAGCTACGAGCAGTACTTC. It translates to CASSGAGTSYEQYF.

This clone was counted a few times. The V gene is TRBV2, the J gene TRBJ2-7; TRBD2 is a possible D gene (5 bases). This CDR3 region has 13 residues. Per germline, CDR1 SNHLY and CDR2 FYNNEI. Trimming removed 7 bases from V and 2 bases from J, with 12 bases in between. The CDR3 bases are TGTGCCAGCACGGGAAACGTCCCCTACGAGCAGTACTTC. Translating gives CASTGNVPYEQYF.

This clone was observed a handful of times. This CDR3 reads CATSRALGDDGYTF. The CDR3 bases are TGTGCCACCAGCAGGGCCTTGGGAGACGATGGCTACACCTTC. The V gene is TRBV15, the J gene TRBJ1-2; D unresolved. The germline V and J ends were trimmed by 3 bases and 6 bases, with 14 bases remaining between them. The CDR3 runs to 14 residues. Germline assignment: CDR1 LNHNV and CDR2 YYDKDF (reference sequence).

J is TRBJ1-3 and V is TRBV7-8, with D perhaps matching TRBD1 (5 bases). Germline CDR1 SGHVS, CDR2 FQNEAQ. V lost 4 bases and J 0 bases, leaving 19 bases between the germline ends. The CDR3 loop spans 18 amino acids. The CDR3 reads CASSSTIGKQVSGNTIYF. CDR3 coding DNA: TGTGCCAGCAGCTCCACCATCGGAAAACAGGTCTCTGGAAACACCATATATTTT.

CDR3 in amino acids: CASSEVGQGNTIYF. The CDR3 nucleotides read TGTGCCAGCAGTGAGGTGGGACAGGGAAACACCATATATTTT. The chain is built from TRBV6-1 and TRBJ1-3; 7 positions agree with TRBD1. CDR1 MNHNS and CDR2 SASEGT come from the germline V gene. The CDR3 is made up of 14 amino acids. V lost 3 bases and J lost 4; bases outside the gene matches: 3.

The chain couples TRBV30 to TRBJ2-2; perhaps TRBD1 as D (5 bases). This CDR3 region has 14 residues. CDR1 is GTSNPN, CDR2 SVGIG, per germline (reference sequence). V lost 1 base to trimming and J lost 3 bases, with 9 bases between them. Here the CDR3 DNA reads TGTGCCTGGAGTGGACAGAGATACACCGGGGAGCTGTTTTTT. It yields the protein CAWSGQRYTGELFF.

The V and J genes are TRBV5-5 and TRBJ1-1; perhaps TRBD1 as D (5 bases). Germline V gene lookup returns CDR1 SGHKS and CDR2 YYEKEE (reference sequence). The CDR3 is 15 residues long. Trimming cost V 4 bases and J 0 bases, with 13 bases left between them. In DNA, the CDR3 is TGTGCCAGCAGCCGTGTGGGGCGGATGAACACTGAAGCTTTCTTT. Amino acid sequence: CASSRVGRMNTEAFF.

CDR3 DNA: TGTGCCAGTAGTTACCGGGACAGGGGGACCTACGAGCAGTACTTC. Its protein is CASSYRDRGTYEQYF. The chain has TRBV19 and TRBJ2-7; the match to TRBD1 covers 11 bases. Germline CDR1 is LNHDA and CDR2 is SQIVND (reference sequence). Trimming removed 5 bases from V and 2 bases from J; junction bases left unmatched: 5. This CDR3 comprises 15 residues.

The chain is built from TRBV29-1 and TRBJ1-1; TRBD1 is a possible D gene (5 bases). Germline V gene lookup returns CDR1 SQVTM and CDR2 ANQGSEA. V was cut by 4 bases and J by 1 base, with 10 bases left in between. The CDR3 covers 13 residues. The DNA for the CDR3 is TGCAGCGTTGTTCGGGGGGAGAACACTGAAGCTTTCTTT. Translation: CSVVRGENTEAFF.

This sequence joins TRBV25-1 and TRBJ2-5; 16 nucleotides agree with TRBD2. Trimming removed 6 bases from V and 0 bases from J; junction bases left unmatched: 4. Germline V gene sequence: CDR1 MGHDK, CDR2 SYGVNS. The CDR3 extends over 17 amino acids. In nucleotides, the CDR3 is TGTGCCAGCAGCCCGGGACTAGCGGGAGGGTACCAAGAGACCCAGTACTTC. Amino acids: CASSPGLAGGYQETQYF.

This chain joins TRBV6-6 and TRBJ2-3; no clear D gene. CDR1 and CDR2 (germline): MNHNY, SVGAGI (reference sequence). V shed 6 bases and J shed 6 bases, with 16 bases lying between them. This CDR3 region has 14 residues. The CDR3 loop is CASRNYMSLDTQYF. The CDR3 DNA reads TGTGCCAGCAGAAACTACATGAGTTTGGATACGCAGTATTTT.

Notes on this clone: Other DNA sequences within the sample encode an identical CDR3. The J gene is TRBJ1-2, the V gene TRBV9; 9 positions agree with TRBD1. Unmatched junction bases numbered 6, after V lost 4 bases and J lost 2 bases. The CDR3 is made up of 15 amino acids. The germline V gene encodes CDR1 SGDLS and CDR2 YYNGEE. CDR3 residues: CASSLGTGPNYGYTF. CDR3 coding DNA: TGTGCCAGCAGCCTCGGGACAGGGCCAAACTATGGCTACACCTTC.